The entry that follows covers one T cell receptor (beta chain) sequence. RNA extraction and reverse transcription yielded cDNA as sequencing template. Sequenced by immunoSEQ multiplex PCR; TCRdb stores in-frame clones only, minus some. Here the sample spans 200,000 to 250,000 clones, over 60% being singletons. These data are taken from a study of CD8+ T cells in alopecia areata. Study-level information: Severity among treated patients was scored by the percentage of scalp area affected.

Treatment specified: oral pan-JAK inhibitor, 5-10 mg twice daily. V shed 4 bases, J shed 0 bases, and the junction held 10 bases outside the gene matches. Germline V gene sequence: CDR1 SQVTM, CDR2 ANQGSEA. This CDR3 has 16 residues. V usage is TRBV29-1 and J usage is TRBJ1-1; 8 bases are a match to TRBD1. The TCR comes from a human donor with alopecia areata. Here the sequenced sample was CD4+ T cells sorted from blood, taken at week 4, from a patient treated with tofacitinib. The CDR3 protein is CSVVDATGAMNTEAFF. DNA for the CDR3: TGCAGCGTTGTGGATGCGACAGGGGCGATGAACACTGAAGCTTTCTTT.